One sample yielded the 4 T cell receptor beta chains listed below, sequenced in a study of CD8+ T cells in alopecia areata. Treatment given: oral pan-JAK inhibitor, 5-10 mg twice daily. RNA extraction was followed by reverse transcription into cDNA, which acted as the sequencing template. The method was immunoSEQ multiplex PCR; TCRdb's version includes in-frame clones alone and lacks a portion of them. The sample lists about 140,000 clones, 80% to 90% occurring once. The starting material was CD8+ T cells sorted from blood, obtained at week 4, from a patient treated with tofacitinib. The receptors derive from a human donor with alopecia areata.

This chain links TRBV18 with TRBJ1-1, with D unclear. Trimming removed 5 bases at V and 0 bases at J, with 7 bases between. This CDR3 contains 13 residues. Germline V CDR1 and CDR2: KGHSH, LQKENI. As DNA, the CDR3 is TGTGCCAGCTCAGAACGTCTGAACACTGAAGCTTTCTTT. Translated, it gives CASSERLNTEAFF.

This clone was recorded a few times. The chain uses TRBV13 and TRBJ2-1; D might be TRBD2 (5 bases). Germline loops: CDR1 PRHDT, CDR2 FYEKMQ (reference sequence). There are 19 residues in the CDR3. V gave up 3 bases and J gave up 5 bases, with 26 bases separating them. The CDR3 sequence is CASSFEVGGPRPYDNEQFF. The CDR3 DNA reads as TGTGCCAGCAGCTTTGAGGTAGGAGGCCCGAGGCCCTATGACAATGAGCAGTTCTTC.

A remark on this clone: At one boundary the junction diverges from the germline segment, which might be a read error. This sequence joins TRBV4-3 and TRBJ2-3, with a possible D match to TRBD1 (6 bases). Germline V gene sequence: CDR1 LGHNA, CDR2 YSLEER. The length of the CDR3 is 17 residues. In DNA, the CDR3 is TGCGCCAGCAGCCAGGACCAGGGGCCGGCTAGCACAGATATGCAGTATTTT. Translating gives CASSQDQGPASTDMQYF.

V usage is TRBV5-4 and J usage is TRBJ2-7, with a possible D match to TRBD1 (6 bases). The germline V gene has CDR1 SGHNT and CDR2 YYREEE (reference sequence). Trimming took off 0 bases at V and 9 bases at J, with 13 bases between the two ends. The CDR3 sequence is 13 residues long. Here the CDR3 reads CASSLGGLGRQYF. For the CDR3, the DNA is TGTGCCAGCAGCTTGGGGGGGCTGGGGCGGCAGTACTTC.